The following is a TCR beta chain sequence with its context. This clonotype was seen many times. Its target antigen remains unknown. No much larger clone exists at a distance of one base, and base qualities are not known. This sample is drawn from a study of CD8 T cells in ankylosing spondylitis (dated by TCRdb to between 2016 and 2019). General notes on the study: T cell receptor beta repertoires were profiled in healthy donors and ankylosing spondylitis patients so that disease-linked TCR variants could be found. In total, the full study cohort was made up of some 100 healthy donors and more than 20 ankylosing spondylitis patients. Peripheral blood was sampled, and synovial fluid was also collected from ankylosing spondylitis patients. Overall results and qualifications from the work: According to the report, matched synovial fluid samples from ankylosing spondylitis patients were significantly enriched for the disease-linked clones. Some motif variants were previously reported in synovial fluid and blood of reactive arthritis patients, suggesting common disease-initiation mechanisms. The disease-linked clones had a CD8+ phenotype and were found at relatively low frequencies in peripheral blood. A TCR beta motif of fewer than 10 highly homologous amino acid variants appeared characteristic of blood from ankylosing spondylitis patients.

CDR1 and CDR2, per the germline V gene (reference sequence), are LGHDT and YNNKEL. The germline ends are 7 bases apart after V is trimmed by 1 base and J by 0 bases. From its cysteine to its phenylalanine, the CDR3 spans 15 amino acids. The retained sequence is limited to the CDR3, 45 bases, with the frame set at the first base. Sequenced on an Illumina HiSeq 2500. TCR beta libraries were prepared by quantitative 5'-RACE with molecular barcodes. On the study's bioinformatics: A new computational method based on a probabilistic model of VDJ rearrangement was used to identify disease-linked TCR variants. TCRdb reprocessing: public reads trimmed at Q25 with fastp, clones called with MiXCR, in-frame beta chains kept. Rows are unified per CDR3 protein, each entry keeping the most common DNA and genes. The V and J calls and clone size come from TCRdb's table, not from the authors' own analysis. Within this sample are roughly 250,000 distinct CDR3 sequences, with more than 9% of them counted one time only. Clones ranked in the top ten supply 2.6% of the sample.

Here the chain combines TRBV3-1 and TRBJ1-3; no D segment can be confidently identified. The receptor was derived from a male donor with ankylosing spondylitis or in good health (not recorded which). The sequenced sample consisted of blood, either unsorted or a sorted T cell fraction (not recorded which). Read as DNA, the sequence is TGTGCCAGCAGCCAAGGGACGGCCTCTGGAAACACCATATATTTT. This gives the protein CASSQGTASGNTIYF. The variable domain in full, with residues beyond the CDR3 obtained from the reference TRBV3-1 and TRBJ1-3 genes, is DTAVSQTPKYLVTQMGNDKSIKCEQNLGHDTMYWYKQDSKKFLKIMFSYNNKELIINETVPNRFSPKSPDKAHLNLHINSLELGDSAVYFCASSQGTASGNTIYFGEGSWLTVV.